This T cell receptor (beta chain) was observed in a study of blood T cell repertoires in COVID-19 (dated by TCRdb to about 2020). Broadly, across the study: Samples from collaborators originated in the United States, Italy and Spain and spanned both the acute and convalescent phases of COVID-19. The material from the prospective study consisted of cDNA or gDNA derived from T cells, B-cell-depleted T cells, or PBMCs. Subjects who had been exposed to COVID-19, were actively infected with it, or had recovered from it provided the deeply sampled blood TCRbeta repertoires that made up the dataset. The repertoires were released in a freely available public database meant as a resource for research on the immune response to SARS-CoV-2. Samples were obtained from the ongoing ImmuneRACE study (first 160 participants) and from 950 to 1,500 subjects provided by 6 global collaborators. A de-identified subject ID, COVID-19 status, age in years and sex were almost always included in the sample metadata. Where available, HLA class I and class II types were taken from metadata supplied by the sample provider and were not determined by assay-based typing. The paper as a whole reports these results and caveats: The amount of clinical and demographic metadata varied by source and participant and was provided uncurated.

V is pared back by 8 bases and J by 4 bases, with 14 bases lying between the germline termini. CDR1 and CDR2, per the germline V gene, are ENHRY and SYGVKD. The CDR3 contains 14 residues, cysteine and phenylalanine counted. This entry keeps only the CDR3 DNA: 42 bases, framed from base 1. TCRbeta CDR3 regions were amplified from genomic DNA using the immunoSEQ Assay, a bias-controlled multiplex PCR. In the paper's pipeline: Within the assay, amplification of reference gene primers was used to estimate how many nucleated cells each sample contained. To quantify the absolute abundance of each unique TCRbeta CDR3 rearrangement, sequence reads were collapsed and filtered. For each sample, productive Simpson clonality was calculated as the square root of Simpson's diversity index across productive rearrangements. TCRdb carries this immuneACCESS record with in-frame sequences only. Its versions omit some clonotypes, under half of them owing to an unresolved V gene in the studies checked, with the rest unexplained. V and J calls and clone size are those listed in that table; D and trimming were worked out from the DNA. For this sample the table gives about 210,000 clones, of which 65% to 85% were detected only once. The ten biggest clones cover around 4% of the sample.

A word on this clone: The target of this receptor is not known. No clone much larger than this one lies a single base away; base qualities are absent.

Participants in the prospective study were enrolled through a virtual design, were aged roughly 18 to 100 years, and lived in roughly 26 United States geographic areas. In the prospective study, cohorts were assigned on the basis of participant-reported clinical history obtained from a screening survey and a study questionnaire. Mobile phlebotomists in the prospective study collected whole blood, serum and a nasopharyngeal or oropharyngeal swab from every participant. Participants in the prospective study had the option to provide additional blood draws and questionnaires over a 2-month period. Before DNA extraction, prospective study blood samples were shipped either frozen or at room temperature.

The specimen sequenced was PBMCs or T cells enriched from blood (not recorded which). This receptor chain uses TRBV10-3 and TRBJ2-2; no D gene call is confident. The TCR comes from a man aged 25-45 years with acute COVID-19. The base sequence is TGTGCCATCGGTCTTGCTAGAAGCACCGGGGAGCTGTTTTTT. This codes for CAIGLARSTGELFF.